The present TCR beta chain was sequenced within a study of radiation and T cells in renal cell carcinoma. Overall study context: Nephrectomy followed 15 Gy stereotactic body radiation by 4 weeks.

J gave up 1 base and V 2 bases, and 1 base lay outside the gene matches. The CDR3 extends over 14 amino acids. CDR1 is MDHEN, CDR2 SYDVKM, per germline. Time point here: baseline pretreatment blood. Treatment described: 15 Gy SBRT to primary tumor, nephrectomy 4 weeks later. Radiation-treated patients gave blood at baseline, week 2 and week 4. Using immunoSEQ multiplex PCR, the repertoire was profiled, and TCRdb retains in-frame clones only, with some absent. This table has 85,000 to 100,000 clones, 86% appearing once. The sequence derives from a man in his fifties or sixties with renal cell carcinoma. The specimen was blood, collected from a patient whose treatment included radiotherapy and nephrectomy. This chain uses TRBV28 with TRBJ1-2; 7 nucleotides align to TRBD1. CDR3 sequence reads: CASSLGTVNYGYTF. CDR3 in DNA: TGTGCCAGCAGTTTAGGGACAGTTAACTATGGCTACACCTTC.